The next 6 T cell receptor beta chains were all read from a single sample in a study of shared clonotypes between healthy human individuals. The table came from immunoSEQ multiplex PCR; TCRdb's copy has only in-frame clones and leaves some out. The table has hundreds of thousands of clones, roughly 98% seen once. Naive CD8 cells lacked CD45RO, underwent positive selection for CCR7 and left out terminally differentiated effector memory CD45RA+ cells. Sequencing was done on a sample of naive CD8+ T cells sorted from blood. The receptors here all came from a man aged 30 to 45 in good health.

The V call is TRBV19, the J call TRBJ2-7, with 11 bases lining up with TRBD2. This CDR3 region has 15 residues. The germline CDR1 and CDR2 sequences are LNHDA and SQIVND (reference sequence). Trimming cost V 5 bases and J 5 bases; bases outside gene matches: 8. The DNA for the CDR3 is TGTGCCAGTAGTGCCACTAGCGGGAGTTGGAACGAGCAGTACTTC. Its translation is CASSATSGSWNEQYF.

V gene TRBV7-6 combines with J gene TRBJ1-2; D is ambiguous. Trimming removed 1 base at V and 5 bases at J, with 17 bases between. The CDR3 has 16 amino acids. The germline V gene has CDR1 SGHVS and CDR2 FNYEAQ. CDR3 in amino acids: CASSLVEGADPYGYTF. CDR3 sequence (DNA): TGTGCCAGCAGCTTAGTAGAAGGAGCTGACCCTTATGGCTACACCTTC.

The sample holds a few counts of this clone. DNA of the CDR3: TGTGCCAGCAGCCTACACACTAACTATGGCTACACCTTC. Translating it yields CASSLHTNYGYTF. The rearrangement joins TRBV5-4 to TRBJ1-2, with D unresolved. The ends were cut back, 4 bases at V and 0 bases at J, with 7 bases in the middle. Looked up from germline, CDR1 is SGHNT and CDR2 is YYREEE (reference sequence). This CDR3 comprises 13 residues.

This chain connects TRBV5-1 to TRBJ2-1; 10 bases agree with TRBD1. J gave up 4 bases and V 7 bases, and 11 bases lay outside the gene matches. The CDR3 is made up of 16 amino acids. Germline V gives CDR1 SGHRS, CDR2 YFSETQ. CDR3 loop: CASAARDRGLYNEQFF. The CDR3 DNA follows: TGCGCCAGCGCGGCTCGGGACAGGGGACTGTACAATGAGCAGTTCTTC.

The chain combines TRBV4-1 with TRBJ2-1; possibly TRBD2 for D (5 bases). V lost 0 bases to trimming and J lost 3 bases, with 15 bases between them. The CDR3 loop spans 17 amino acids. Looked up from germline, CDR1 is MGHRA and CDR2 is YSYEKL. CDR3 region: CASSQELSGPGYNEQFF. The CDR3 DNA sequence: TGCGCCAGCAGCCAAGAGCTGAGCGGCCCGGGCTACAATGAGCAGTTCTTC.

The J gene is TRBJ2-3, the V gene TRBV7-2; 8 bases match TRBD2. The CDR3 runs 14 residues. The V and J ends lost 2 bases and 4 bases, in that order; junction bases with no gene match: 2. CDR1 and CDR2 from the germline V gene are SGHTA and FQGNSA. In DNA, the CDR3 is TGTGCCAGCAGCTTATCAGCGGGAGCAGATACGCAGTATTTT. The encoded protein is CASSLSAGADTQYF.